The source of this T cell receptor (beta chain) is a study of cytomegalovirus exposure and HLA in healthy donors. Study results and caveats: It was only CMV serostatus that was available as immune exposure information. Links to common viral pathogens appeared, in a later analysis, for several of the most significant clusters. In vitro assays verified that three CMV-associated chains recognized CMV antigens specifically.

Germline CDR1 reads SGHRS; CDR2 reads YFSETQ. The CDR3 covers 12 residues. Trimming left V 4 bases short and J 7 bases short, with 9 bases between. Healthy individuals who donated bone marrow served as the donors. Remarks on this clone: What it recognizes is unknown.

Primers: 60 Vbeta forward and 13 Jbeta reverse. Some clones are missing from TCRdb's copy, which holds only in-frame ones; the method was immunoSEQ multiplex PCR. The sample holds about 98,000 clones, over 65% seen once. The chain combines TRBV5-1 with TRBJ2-1; D might be TRBD1 (6 bases). This clonotype was sampled from a man between 60 and 75 years old in good health and CMV-seropositive. The sequencing sample was made of PBMCs. The CDR3 sequence is CASSQTGNEQFF. The CDR3 region has the DNA TGCGCCAGCAGCCAAACAGGGAATGAGCAGTTCTTC.